The rows below give T cell receptor beta chains drawn from one sample of a study of blood T cell repertoires in COVID-19. Data came from immunoSEQ multiplex PCR; TCRdb stores just in-frame clones and leaves some out. The repertoire includes approximately 310,000 clones, about nine tenths of them detected once, and approximately 5.2% sits in the top ten. The sequenced sample was PBMCs or T cells enriched from blood (not recorded which). The receptor set was obtained from a man aged 55 to 70 who had recovered from COVID-19. The CDR3 runs from the conserved cysteine through the conserved F or W. A D gene is named only where the DNA matches it firmly. Not every row has a clone size; where given, it reads once, few, many or a size class.

TRBD1 NA TRBJ2-7 TRBV5-1 TGCGCCAGCAGCTTGGGAGGGACAGGGTACGAGCAGTACTTC CASSLGGTGYEQYF
TRBD1 NA TRBJ1-4 TRBV27 TGTGCCAGCAGTTCTGGTAGGAGACAGGGGCTTGAAAAACTGTTTTTT CASSSGRRQGLEKLFF
NA NA TRBJ1-2 TRBV7-9 TGTGCCAGCAGCTTAGAAGGGAGGGGCGCCGGCTACACCTTC CASSLEGRGAGYTF
NA NA TRBJ1-1 TRBV4-1 TGCGCCAGCAGCCAAGGAGGTACTAGCCCGTGGGCTTTCTTT CASSQGGTSPWAFF
TRBD2 once TRBJ2-1 TRBV28 TGTGCCAGCAGCTCCTCTGGGGCGGGAGGTCTCTACAATGAGCAGTTCTTC CASSSSGAGGLYNEQFF
NA once TRBJ1-1 TRBV6-5 TGTGCCAGCAGCCTTGGGGGGGGGCCGAATGAAGCTTTCTTT CASSLGGGPNEAFF
TRBD1 once TRBJ2-1 TRBV7-6 TGTGCCAGCAGCTGGAGGACAGGGGGCTTCTACAATGAGCAGTTCTTC CASSWRTGGFYNEQFF
NA NA TRBJ1-2 TRBV28 TGTGCCAGCAGGACTACTTCGACAGGCCCCTATGGCTACACCTTC CASRTTSTGPYGYTF
TRBD2 NA TRBJ2-7 TRBV3-1/TRBV3-2 TGTGCCAGCAGCCAAGACAAAAGACTAGCCTTCTCCTACGAGCAGTACTTC CASSQDKRLAFSYEQYF
TRBD2 NA TRBJ2-6 TRBV13 TGTGCCAGCAGCTTAGAAGCGGGGTTCGCCTCTGGGGCCAACGTCCTGACTTTC CASSLEAGFASGANVLTF
NA NA TRBJ2-3 TRBV5-4 TGTGCCAGCAGCTTGAATTTGTTAGCCGGCACAGATACGCAGTATTTT CASSLNLLAGTDTQYF
TRBD2 NA TRBJ2-3 TRBV25-1 TGTGCCAGCAGTGCGACGGGAGGATGGAAAGATACGCAGTATTTT CASSATGGWKDTQYF
NA NA TRBJ1-2 TRBV4-2 TGTGCCAGCAGCCAACAGACAGGCGCCTATGGCTACACCTTC CASSQQTGAYGYTF
TRBD2 NA TRBJ2-1 TRBV4-3 TGCGCCAGCAGCCATTCATCAACTAGCGGGAGATTTATTTCCAATGAGCAGTTCTTC CASSHSSTSGRFISNEQFF
TRBD1 NA TRBJ2-2 TRBV24-1 TGTGCCACCAGTGCCACAGGGGGCACCGGGGAGCTGTTTTTT CATSATGGTGELFF
TRBD2 NA TRBJ2-7 TRBV5-1 TGCGCCAGCAGAGTAGCGGGAGACTCCTACGAGCAGTACTTC CASRVAGDSYEQYF
TRBD2 NA TRBJ2-1 TRBV28 TGTGCCAGCAGTTTAGCGGGAGAGGGGTTGAGTGAGCAGTTCTTC CASSLAGEGLSEQFF
TRBD1 NA TRBJ2-7 TRBV6-5 TGTGCCAGCAGACCAACGGGACAGGTGACCTACGAGCAGTACTTC CASRPTGQVTYEQYF
NA NA TRBJ1-2 TRBV30 TGTGCCTGGAGTGACCCAGGTTTCTATGGCTACACCTTC CAWSDPGFYGYTF
TRBD2 NA TRBJ2-1 TRBV5-1 TGCGCCAGCAGCTTGGAAGGTAGCGGGGTCAATGAGCAGTTCTTC CASSLEGSGVNEQFF
TRBD2 NA TRBJ2-1 TRBV30 TGTGCCTGGAGTGGGGGCGGGGGGTACAATGAGCAGTTCTTC CAWSGGGGYNEQFF
NA NA TRBJ2-5 TRBV10-3 TGTGCCATCAGTGCGGACAGCCAAGAGACCCAGTACTTC CAISADSQETQYF
TRBD1 NA TRBJ1-1 TRBV5-1 TGCGCCAGCAGCTTGAGTAACACAGGGGGCAGGCACACTGAAGCTTTCTTT CASSLSNTGGRHTEAFF
TRBD1 once TRBJ2-7 TRBV6-5 TGTGCCAGCAGTTACAGGGGACAGGGCGCTACCGAGCAGTACTTC CASSYRGQGATEQYF
NA few TRBJ1-5 TRBV2 TGTGCCAGCAGTACAAATAGCAATCAGCCCCAGCATTTT CASSTNSNQPQHF
TRBD2 NA TRBJ2-3 TRBV24-1 TGTGCCACCAGTGATACCGGACTAGCGGGAGAGGTAGATACGCAGTATTTT CATSDTGLAGEVDTQYF
NA NA TRBJ1-1 TRBV18 TGTGCCAGCTCGGGGGACATCAACACTGAAGCTTTCTTT CASSGDINTEAFF
TRBD1 once TRBJ1-2 TRBV5-4 TGTGCCAGCAGCGCGTCCCGGGACAGGGGGCGACGTGGGGGCTACACCTTC CASSASRDRGRRGGYTF
TRBD2 once TRBJ2-1 TRBV7-9 TGTGCCAGCAGCTTAAGGCGGGAGGGTCCTAATGAGCAGTTCTTC CASSLRREGPNEQFF
TRBD2 once TRBJ2-1 TRBV7-3 TGTGCCAGCAGCTTTGGGACTAGCGAGGGTGAGCAGTTCTTC CASSFGTSEGEQFF
NA NA TRBJ2-1 TRBV28 TGTGCCAGCAGTCTCGACTCCAACTCCTACAATGAGCAGTTCTTC CASSLDSNSYNEQFF
NA NA TRBJ1-5 TRBV4-1 TGCGCCAGCAGCCAAGAGGAGGCGACAGGCCTCTGGCCCCAGCATTTT CASSQEEATGLWPQHF
NA once TRBJ2-1 TRBV24-1 TGTGCCACCAGTCCGGGACATTCCTACAATGAGCAGTTCTTC CATSPGHSYNEQFF
NA NA TRBJ2-2 TRBV19 TGTGCCAGTAGGAGGACACAGAACACCGGGGAGCTGTTTTTT CASRRTQNTGELFF
TRBD1 NA TRBJ2-3 TRBV11-3 TGTGCCAGCAGCTTAGGTGACAGGGACCCCGATACGCAGTATTTT CASSLGDRDPDTQYF
TRBD1 NA TRBJ2-5 TRBV13 TGTGCCAGCAGCGGGACAGGGCAAGAGACCCAGTACTTC CASSGTGQETQYF
NA NA TRBJ2-2 TRBV7-9 TGTGCCAGCAGCCCGAAGGTAGCGGCGAACACCGGGGAGCTGTTTTTT CASSPKVAANTGELFF
NA NA TRBJ1-5 TRBV11-2 TGTGCCAGCAGCCCGTCAGGGCTTAATCAGCCCCAGCATTTT CASSPSGLNQPQHF
NA NA TRBJ1-4 TRBV2 TGTGCCAGCATGGTTTTAGGAGCTGAAAAACTGTTTTTT CASMVLGAEKLFF
NA NA TRBJ1-3 TRBV11-1 TGTGCCAGCAGCGCGGCCAGGGGAGGAAACACCATATATTTT CASSAARGGNTIYF
NA NA TRBJ2-5 TRBV3-1/TRBV3-2 TGTGCCAGCGACGAAAGGGGAAATAATGGGGAGACCCAGTACTTC CASDERGNNGETQYF
TRBD1 NA TRBJ1-1 TRBV5-1 TGCGCCAGCAGCTTGGGGACAGGGGGCAACACTGAAGCTTTCTTT CASSLGTGGNTEAFF
TRBD1 NA TRBJ1-1 TRBV5-4 TGTGCCAGCAGCCCGGACAGGGGCTCTACTGAAGCTTTCTTT CASSPDRGSTEAFF
NA NA TRBJ1-1 TRBV9 TGTGCCAGCAGCGTAGACAGATTAGACAAAGCTTTCTTT CASSVDRLDKAFF
NA once TRBJ2-7 TRBV29-1 TGCAGCGTTGTCAAGGGACAAGCCTACGAGCAGTACTTC CSVVKGQAYEQYF
TRBD2 NA TRBJ2-1 TRBV5-4 TGTGCCAGCAGCTTATTAGCGGGAGAACGAGGGGAGCAGTTCTTC CASSLLAGERGEQFF
TRBD1 once TRBJ2-1 TRBV24-1 TGTGCCACCAGTCCACGGGACAGGGGTTTTATGGATGAGCAGTTCTTC CATSPRDRGFMDEQFF
TRBD2 NA TRBJ2-7 TRBV6-5 TGTGCCAGCAGGAACGGGGGGTCATCCTACGAGCAGTACTTC CASRNGGSSYEQYF
TRBD2 NA TRBJ2-3 TRBV9 TGTGCCAGCAGCGTATTTACTAGCGGCACAGATACGCAGTATTTT CASSVFTSGTDTQYF
TRBD2 NA TRBJ2-3 TRBV6-5 TGTGCCACTGAGCGGGATTGGGACGATACGCAGTATTTT CATERDWDDTQYF
TRBD2 NA TRBJ2-1 TRBV27 TGTGCCAGCAGTTCGGGACTAGCGGCGATCGATGAGCAGTTCTTC CASSSGLAAIDEQFF
NA NA TRBJ2-5 TRBV30 TGTGCCTGGAGTGTACCAGGGACCCAGTACTTC CAWSVPGTQYF
NA NA TRBJ1-4 TRBV25-1 TGTGCCAGCAGTGGACCAGGGGCACGGAATGAAAAACTGTTTTTT CASSGPGARNEKLFF
TRBD2 NA TRBJ2-3 TRBV30 TGTGCCTGGAGTGATGGCGGGAGTTCAGATACGCAGTATTTT CAWSDGGSSDTQYF
NA NA TRBJ2-3 TRBV24-1 TGTGCCACCAGTGATTTGTTGGGCAGGGGTAGCACAGATACGCAGTATTTT CATSDLLGRGSTDTQYF
NA NA TRBJ1-5 TRBV28 TGTGCCAGCAGCCGCCGTGATGGGCGTAACCAGCCCCAGCATTTT CASSRRDGRNQPQHF
TRBD1 NA TRBJ2-7 TRBV5-1 TGCGCCAGCAGCCGGGGGACAGGGGAACCCTACGAGCAGTACTTC CASSRGTGEPYEQYF
TRBD1 NA TRBJ2-1 TRBV30 TGTGCCTGGAGACAAGACAGGGGGGATTATAATGAGCAGTTCTTC CAWRQDRGDYNEQFF
TRBD1 once TRBJ2-5 TRBV5-1 TGCGCCAGCAGCCAGACAGGGCCAGAGACCCAGTACTTC CASSQTGPETQYF